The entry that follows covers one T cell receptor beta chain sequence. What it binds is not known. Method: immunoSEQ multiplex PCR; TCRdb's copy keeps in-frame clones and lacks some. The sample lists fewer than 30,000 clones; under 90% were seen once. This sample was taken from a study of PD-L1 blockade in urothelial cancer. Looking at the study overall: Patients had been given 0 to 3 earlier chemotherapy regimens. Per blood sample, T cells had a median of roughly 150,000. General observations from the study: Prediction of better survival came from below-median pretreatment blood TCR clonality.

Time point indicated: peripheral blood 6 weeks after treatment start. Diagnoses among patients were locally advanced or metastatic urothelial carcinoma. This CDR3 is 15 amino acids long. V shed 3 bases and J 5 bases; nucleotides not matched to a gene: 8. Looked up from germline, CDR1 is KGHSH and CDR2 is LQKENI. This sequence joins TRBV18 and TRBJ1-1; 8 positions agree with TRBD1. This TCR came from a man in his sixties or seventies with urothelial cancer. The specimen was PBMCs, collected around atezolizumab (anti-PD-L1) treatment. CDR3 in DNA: TGTGCCAGCTCACCGACAGGGGAAGAATGGACTGAAGCTTTCTTT. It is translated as CASSPTGEEWTEAFF.